In this sample, the clone carrying this T cell receptor (beta chain) turned up a few times. The source of the sample is a study of blood T cell repertoires in COVID-19. As for the study in general: Both acute and convalescent COVID-19 samples were obtained from the United States, Italy and Spain. PBMCs, B-cell-depleted T cells, or T cells provided the cDNA or gDNA that made up the material.

In the original processing: From reference gene primer amplification, estimates of nucleated cell counts were derived. Assay used: immunoSEQ multiplex PCR; TCRdb lists only in-frame clones, some missing. V, J and clone size are those of that table, while D and trimming were read from the DNA. The sample records around 250,000 clones, about 83% being singletons. The origin of this receptor is a man aged 35-49 years with active or convalescent COVID-19. The sample comprised peripheral blood.

The CDR3 loop is CASSFAEANTEAFF. CDR3 sequence (DNA): TGTGCCAGCAGCTTCGCAGAGGCGAACACTGAAGCTTTCTTT. This chain joins TRBV7-9 and TRBJ1-1; the D is unclear. Germline CDR1 is SEHNR and CDR2 is FQNEAQ (reference sequence). Trimming took off 3 bases at V and 1 base at J, with 9 bases between the two ends. This CDR3 is built from 14 residues. Full variable domain (remainder filled in from reference TRBV7-9 and TRBJ1-1): DTGVSQNPRHKITKRGQNVTFRCDPISEHNRLYWYRQTLGQGPEFLTYFQNEAQLEKSRLLSDRFSAERPKGSFSTLEIQRTEQGDSAMYLCASSFAEANTEAFFGQGTRLTVV.